The clone carrying this T cell receptor beta chain is medium-sized by share. Original processing methods: It was from reference gene primer amplification that nucleated cell counts were estimated. TCRdb's table, derived via immunoSEQ multiplex PCR, lists solely in-frame clones and lacks some. The V and J calls and clone size were taken over from that table, and D and trimming were inferred from the DNA. The profile covers 110,000 to 150,000 clones, with about 88% appearing a single time and roughly 5% taken by the ten largest. These data are taken from a study of blood T cell repertoires in COVID-19. About the research overall: Donors in the United States, Italy and Spain gave samples during acute or convalescent COVID-19.

The sample was peripheral blood. This TCR derives from a human donor in a cohort sampled during active COVID-19.

The CDR3 DNA follows: TGTGCCAGCAGTTACTCACTAGCGGGAGGCAATGAGCAGTTCTTC. Its translation is CASSYSLAGGNEQFF. This chain connects TRBV6-2 or TRBV6-3 to TRBJ2-1, with 12 bases lining up with TRBD2. Trimming took 0 bases from V and 6 from J; bases not matched to a gene: 0. This CDR3 contains 15 residues. Germline V gene data show CDR1 as MNHEY and CDR2 as SVGEGT.